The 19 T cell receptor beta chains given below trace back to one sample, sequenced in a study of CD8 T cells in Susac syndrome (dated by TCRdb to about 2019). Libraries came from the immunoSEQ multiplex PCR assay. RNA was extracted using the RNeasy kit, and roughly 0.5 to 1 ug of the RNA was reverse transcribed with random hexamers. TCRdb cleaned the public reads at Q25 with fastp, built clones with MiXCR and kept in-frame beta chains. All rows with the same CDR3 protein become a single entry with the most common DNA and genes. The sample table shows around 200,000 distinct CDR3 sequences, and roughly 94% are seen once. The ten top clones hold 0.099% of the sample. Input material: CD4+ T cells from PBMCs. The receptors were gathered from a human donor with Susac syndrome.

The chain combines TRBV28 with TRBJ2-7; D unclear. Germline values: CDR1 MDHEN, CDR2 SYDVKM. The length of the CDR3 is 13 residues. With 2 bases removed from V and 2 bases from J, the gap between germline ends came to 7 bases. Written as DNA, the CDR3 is TGTGCCAGCAGTTTACCATTTACCTACGAGCAGTACTTC. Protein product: CASSLPFTYEQYF.

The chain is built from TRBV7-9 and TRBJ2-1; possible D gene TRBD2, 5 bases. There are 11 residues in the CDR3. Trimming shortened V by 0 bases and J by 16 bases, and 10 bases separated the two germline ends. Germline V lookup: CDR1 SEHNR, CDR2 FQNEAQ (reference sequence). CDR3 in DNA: TGTGCCAGCAGCTTAGCGGAGGTTCTTTTCTTC. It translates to CASSLAEVLFF.

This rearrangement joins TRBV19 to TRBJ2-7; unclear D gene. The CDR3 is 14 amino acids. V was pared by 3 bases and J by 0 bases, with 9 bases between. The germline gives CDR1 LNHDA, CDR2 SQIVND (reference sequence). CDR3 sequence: CASSIGRSSYEQYF. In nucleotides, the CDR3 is TGTGCCAGTAGTATCGGCAGGTCCTCCTACGAGCAGTACTTC.

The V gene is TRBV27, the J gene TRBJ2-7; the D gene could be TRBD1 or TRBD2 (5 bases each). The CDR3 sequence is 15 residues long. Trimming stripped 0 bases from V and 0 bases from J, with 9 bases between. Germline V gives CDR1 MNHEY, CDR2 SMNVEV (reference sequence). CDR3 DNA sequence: TGTGCCAGCAGTTTATCCCGGGGCCCCTCCTACGAGCAGTACTTC. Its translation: CASSLSRGPSYEQYF.

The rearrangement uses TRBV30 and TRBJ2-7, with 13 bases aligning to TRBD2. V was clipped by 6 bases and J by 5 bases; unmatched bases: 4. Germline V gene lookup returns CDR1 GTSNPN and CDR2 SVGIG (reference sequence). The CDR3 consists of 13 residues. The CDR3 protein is CACWTSGSNEQYF. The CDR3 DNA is TGTGCCTGCTGGACTAGCGGGAGTAACGAGCAGTACTTC.

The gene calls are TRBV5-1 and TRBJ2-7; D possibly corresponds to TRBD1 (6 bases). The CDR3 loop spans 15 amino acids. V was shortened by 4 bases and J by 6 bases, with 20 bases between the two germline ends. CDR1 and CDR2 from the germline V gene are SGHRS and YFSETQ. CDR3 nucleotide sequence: TGCGCCAGCAGCGTGGACAGTCTCCTGGTAGGCGAGCAGTACTTC. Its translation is CASSVDSLLVGEQYF.

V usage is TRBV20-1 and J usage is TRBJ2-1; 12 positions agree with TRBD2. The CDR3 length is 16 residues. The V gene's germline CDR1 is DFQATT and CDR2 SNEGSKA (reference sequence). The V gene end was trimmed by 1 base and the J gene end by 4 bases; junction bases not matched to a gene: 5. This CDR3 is CSARASGGARYNEQFF. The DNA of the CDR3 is TGCAGTGCTAGAGCTAGCGGGGGGGCTAGGTACAATGAGCAGTTCTTC.

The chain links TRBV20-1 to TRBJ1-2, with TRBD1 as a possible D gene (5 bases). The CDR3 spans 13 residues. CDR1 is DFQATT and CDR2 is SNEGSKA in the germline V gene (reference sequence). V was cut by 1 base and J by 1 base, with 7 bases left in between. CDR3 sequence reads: CSARVDSNYGYTF. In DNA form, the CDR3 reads TGCAGTGCTAGAGTCGACAGTAACTATGGCTACACCTTC.

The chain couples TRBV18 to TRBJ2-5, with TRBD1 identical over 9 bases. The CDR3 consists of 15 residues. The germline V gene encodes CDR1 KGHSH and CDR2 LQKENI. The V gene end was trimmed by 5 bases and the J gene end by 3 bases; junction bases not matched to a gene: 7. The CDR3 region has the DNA TGTGCCAGCTCATGGGGACAGGGATCGGAAGAGACCCAGTACTTC. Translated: CASSWGQGSEETQYF.

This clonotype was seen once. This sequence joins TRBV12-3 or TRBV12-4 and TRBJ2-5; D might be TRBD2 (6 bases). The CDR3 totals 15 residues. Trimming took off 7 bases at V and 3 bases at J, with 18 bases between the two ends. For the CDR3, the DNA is TGTGCCAGCACCTGGGGACTCCACGGGAAAGAGACCCAGTACTTC. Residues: CASTWGLHGKETQYF.

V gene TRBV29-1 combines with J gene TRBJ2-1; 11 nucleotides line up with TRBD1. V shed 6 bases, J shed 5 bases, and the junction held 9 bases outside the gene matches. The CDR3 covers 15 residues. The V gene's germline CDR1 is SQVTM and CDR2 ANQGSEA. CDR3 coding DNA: TGCAGCGTAGCCAAAGGGACAGGGGGGAACAATGAGCAGTTCTTC. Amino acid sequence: CSVAKGTGGNNEQFF.

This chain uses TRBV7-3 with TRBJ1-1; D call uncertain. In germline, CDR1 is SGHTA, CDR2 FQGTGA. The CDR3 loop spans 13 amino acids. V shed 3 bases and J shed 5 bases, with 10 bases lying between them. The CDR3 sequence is CASSLGGRTEAFF. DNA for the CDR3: TGTGCCAGCAGCTTGGGTGGAAGGACTGAAGCTTTCTTT.

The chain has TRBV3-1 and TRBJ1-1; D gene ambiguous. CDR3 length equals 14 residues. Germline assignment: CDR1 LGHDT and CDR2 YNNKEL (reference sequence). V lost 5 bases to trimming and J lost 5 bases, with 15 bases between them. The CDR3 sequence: CASSGSTQGTEAFF. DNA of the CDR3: TGTGCCAGCAGCGGAAGCACCCAAGGAACTGAAGCTTTCTTT. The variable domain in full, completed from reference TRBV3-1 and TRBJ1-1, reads DTAVSQTPKYLVTQMGNDKSIKCEQNLGHDTMYWYKQDSKKFLKIMFSYNNKELIINETVPNRFSPKSPDKAHLNLHINSLELGDSAVYFCASSGSTQGTEAFFGQGTRLTVV.

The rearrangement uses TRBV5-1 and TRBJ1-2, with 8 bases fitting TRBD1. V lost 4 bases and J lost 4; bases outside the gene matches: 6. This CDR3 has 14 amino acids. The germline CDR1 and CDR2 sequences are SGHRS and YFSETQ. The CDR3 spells CASSPNDRGYGYTF. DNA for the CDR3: TGCGCCAGCAGCCCGAACGACAGGGGCTATGGCTACACCTTC. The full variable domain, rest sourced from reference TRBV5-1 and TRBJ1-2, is KAGVTQTPRYLIKTRGQQVTLSCSPISGHRSVSWYQQTPGQGLQFLFEYFSETQRNKGNFPGRFSGRQFSNSRSEMNVSTLELGDSALYLCASSPNDRGYGYTFGSGTRLTVV.

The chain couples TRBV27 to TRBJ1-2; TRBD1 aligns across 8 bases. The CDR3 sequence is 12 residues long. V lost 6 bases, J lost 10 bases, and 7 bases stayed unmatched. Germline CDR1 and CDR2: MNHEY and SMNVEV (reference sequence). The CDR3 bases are TGTGCCAGCAGCCGCAGGGGGCGGGACTACACCTTC. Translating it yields CASSRRGRDYTF.

In nucleotides, the CDR3 is TGCAGTGCAGACGGGACTAGCGGGGGCACAGATACGCAGTATTTT. It encodes CSADGTSGGTDTQYF. The gene calls are TRBV20-1 and TRBJ2-3; 13 bases line up with TRBD2. Germline V gene sequence: CDR1 DFQATT, CDR2 SNEGSKA (reference sequence). CDR3 length: 15 residues. J gave up 1 base and V 6 bases, and 4 bases lay outside the gene matches.

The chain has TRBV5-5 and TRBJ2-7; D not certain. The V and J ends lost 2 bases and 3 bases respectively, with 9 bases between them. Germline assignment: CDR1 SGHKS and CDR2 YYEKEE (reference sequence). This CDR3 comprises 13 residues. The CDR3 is CASSFRSNYEQYF. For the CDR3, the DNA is TGTGCCAGCAGCTTTCGGTCTAACTACGAGCAGTACTTC.

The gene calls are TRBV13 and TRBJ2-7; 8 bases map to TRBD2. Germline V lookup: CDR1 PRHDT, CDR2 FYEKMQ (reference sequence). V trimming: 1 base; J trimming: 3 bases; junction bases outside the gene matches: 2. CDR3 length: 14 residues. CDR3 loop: CASSLAGGVYEQYF. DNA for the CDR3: TGTGCCAGCAGCTTAGCGGGAGGGGTCTACGAGCAGTACTTC.

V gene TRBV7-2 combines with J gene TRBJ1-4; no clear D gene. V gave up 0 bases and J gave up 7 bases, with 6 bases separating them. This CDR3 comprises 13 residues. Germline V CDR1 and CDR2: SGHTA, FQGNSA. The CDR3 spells CASSLATGEKLFF. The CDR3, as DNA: TGTGCCAGCAGCTTAGCGACCGGTGAAAAACTGTTTTTT.